Each of the 11 T cell receptor beta chains below was sequenced from the same sample in a study of T-cell reconstitution after alpha-beta-depleted transplantation in children (dated by TCRdb to about 2016). The treatment or condition label, as the study defines it: allogeneic hematopoietic cell transplantation with graft depleted of TCRalphabeta T cells and CD19 B cells. Receptor amplification or capture employed PCR. The instrument was an Illumina HiSeq 2500. TCR libraries were prepared with molecular barcoding, using unique molecular identifiers to normalize TCRbeta repertoire quantification. TCRdb reworked the public reads: Q25 trimming with fastp, MiXCR clone assembly, productive beta chains retained. Rows are unified per CDR3 protein, each entry keeping the most common DNA and genes. This sample lists some 550,000 distinct CDR3 sequences; more than 20% were detected once. Of the sample, around an eighth is held by the ten largest clones.

The specimen comprised PBMCs, mostly from graft donor cells, sampled 360 days after TCRalphabeta/CD19-depleted stem cell transplant. Receptors originate from a boy under three years old who had a stem cell transplant for acute myeloid leukemia, so the T cells may come from the graft donor.

The chain carries TRBV2 and TRBJ1-2; unclear D gene. The CDR3 totals 13 residues. V lost 10 bases to trimming and J lost 8 bases, with 20 bases between them. Germline V gives CDR1 SNHLY, CDR2 FYNNEI. Here the CDR3 reads CATQLWQVDGYTF. CDR3 sequence (DNA): TGTGCCACCCAGTTGTGGCAGGTGGACGGCTACACCTTC.

The chain couples TRBV5-1 to TRBJ2-5; 10 bases match TRBD1. The CDR3 has 16 residues. V was clipped by 4 bases and J by 2 bases; unmatched bases: 8. The germline gives CDR1 SGHRS, CDR2 YFSETQ. This CDR3 is CASSGSPGQGQETQYF. The CDR3, as DNA: TGCGCCAGCAGCGGATCGCCGGGACAGGGGCAAGAGACCCAGTACTTC.

This clonotype came up a few times. The chain recombines TRBV15 with TRBJ1-1; D uncertain. In germline, CDR1 is LNHNV, CDR2 YYDKDF (reference sequence). This CDR3 has 15 amino acids. Trimming took 5 bases from V and 0 from J, leaving 13 bases between them. The CDR3 DNA follows: TGTGCCACCAGCCGCGATCTGCGGATGAACACTGAAGCTTTCTTT. Protein sequence: CATSRDLRMNTEAFF.

This chain connects TRBV12-3 or TRBV12-4 to TRBJ2-3; D not certain. This CDR3 is built from 11 residues. V dropped 6 bases and J dropped 5 bases, with 6 bases sitting between them. The CDR3 region is CASRSVDTQYF. CDR3 DNA: TGTGCCAGCAGGTCTGTAGATACGCAGTATTTT.

This clonotype was seen a handful of times. The V gene is TRBV7-9, the J gene TRBJ2-1, with 8 bases that match TRBD2. The CDR3 is 17 amino acids. V was clipped by 4 bases and J by 3 bases; unmatched bases: 11. CDR1 is SEHNR and CDR2 is FQNEAQ in the germline V gene (reference sequence). The CDR3 here is CASSSPGGYFFYNEQFF. CDR3 bases: TGTGCCAGCAGCTCACCGGGGGGGTACTTCTTCTACAATGAGCAGTTCTTC.

This clonotype was seen many times. J is TRBJ1-2 and V is TRBV3-1, with D perhaps TRBD1 (5 bases). Germline CDR1 LGHDT, CDR2 YNNKEL (reference sequence). V was trimmed by 4 bases and J by 10 bases, leaving 22 bases between them. The CDR3 has 15 residues. The CDR3 nucleotides are TGTGCCAGCAGCCCAAGAACGGACGGACATGGCGCCTACACCTTC. Its translation: CASSPRTDGHGAYTF.

The DNA for the CDR3 is TGTGCCATCAGTGATTATCTCGTGACAGGCGAAGGGATGAACACTGAAGCTTTCTTT. Its translation is CAISDYLVTGEGMNTEAFF. The V gene is TRBV10-3, the J gene TRBJ1-1; the D gene is possibly TRBD1 (6 bases). This CDR3 contains 19 residues. The V end lost 3 bases, the J end lost 0 bases, and 23 bases lay between the germline ends. CDR1 ENHRY and CDR2 SYGVKD come from the germline V gene.

This clonotype was counted many times. The chain combines TRBV20-1 with TRBJ2-7, with D perhaps being TRBD1 or TRBD2 (5 bases each). The CDR3 has 14 residues. The V gene's germline CDR1 is DFQATT and CDR2 SNEGSKA (reference sequence). Trimming pared 0 bases from V and 4 bases from J, leaving 13 bases between. DNA for the CDR3: TGCAGTGCTAGAGATCTTCCGTGGGGGTACGAGCAGTACGTC. The encoded protein is CSARDLPWGYEQYV.

The V and J genes are TRBV10-3 and TRBJ2-1; D is perhaps TRBD2 (6 bases). The V end was cut by 6 bases, the J end by 5 bases, with 11 bases between. CDR1 and CDR2 from the germline V gene are ENHRY and SYGVKD. The CDR3 runs to 13 residues. CDR3 DNA sequence: TGTGCCATCAGGGGGGGTCAAAACAATGAGCAGTTCTTC. This gives the protein CAIRGGQNNEQFF.

This clonotype was detected only a few times. The chain combines TRBV9 with TRBJ2-6; D might be TRBD1 or TRBD2, each matching 6 bases. Per germline, CDR1 SGDLS and CDR2 YYNGEE. Trimming removed 1 base at V and 2 bases at J, with 7 bases between. This CDR3 has 15 residues. This CDR3 reads CASSVRGAGANVLTF. DNA for the CDR3: TGTGCCAGCAGCGTAAGGGGGGCTGGGGCCAACGTCCTGACTTTC. Full variable domain (outside the CDR3, taken from reference TRBV9 and TRBJ2-6): DSGVTQTPKHLITATGQRVTLRCSPRSGDLSVYWYQQSLDQGLQFLIQYYNGEERAKGNILERFSAQQFPDLHSELNLSSLELGDSALYFCASSVRGAGANVLTFGAGSRLTVL.

Many counts were recorded for this clonotype. The chain links TRBV15 to TRBJ2-1, with 8 bases identical to TRBD1. V lost 1 base and J lost 8; bases outside the gene matches: 10. The germline V gene has CDR1 LNHNV and CDR2 YYDKDF (reference sequence). The CDR3 runs 16 residues. In nucleotides, the CDR3 is TGTGCCACCAGCAGAGTCCGGGACAGGTCAAGAGATGAGCAGTTCTTC. Translating gives CATSRVRDRSRDEQFF.